This T cell receptor beta chain was retrieved from a study of CD8+ T cells in alopecia areata. This CDR3 comprises 18 residues. Germline values: CDR1 SGDLS, CDR2 YYNGEE. V was pared by 4 bases and J by 1 base, with 15 bases of the junction left unmatched. Both CD4+ and CD8+ T cells were separated by sorting PBMCs. Worth noting for this clone: Its antigen is currently unknown.

Reverse transcription of extracted RNA yielded cDNA, which provided the sequencing template. Some clones are missing from TCRdb's copy, which holds only in-frame ones; the method was immunoSEQ multiplex PCR. Of under 250,000 clones in the sample, approximately 52% were seen once. Findings of the study overall: Lesional scalp, notably in alopecia totalis/universalis, had clonality above that of normal scalp.

This receptor was obtained from a human donor with alopecia areata. This chain joins TRBV9 and TRBJ1-1, with TRBD1 matching 8 bases. The source material was CD4+ T cells sorted from blood, sampled at week 0. CDR3 nucleotide sequence: TGTGCCAGCAGCCCTAGAAGAGGGCAGGGGGCGAGGAACACTGAAGCTTTCTTT. Its protein is CASSPRRGQGARNTEAFF.